This TCR beta chain was obtained from a study of OX40 agonist ivuxolimab in advanced cancers. Study-wide results and limits: Doses of 0.1 to 3.0 mg/kg were accompanied by clonal expansion of CD4+ and CD8+ blood T cells by week 6.

Turning to this clone: Antigen specificity is unknown.

Germline V gene lookup returns CDR1 SGHRS and CDR2 YFSETQ. This CDR3 contains 16 residues. Trimming removed 0 bases from V and 0 bases from J, with 9 bases in between. The table came from immunoSEQ multiplex PCR; TCRdb's copy has only in-frame clones and leaves some out. This table has approximately 74,000 clones, 65% to 80% appearing once. The sequenced sample was CD4+ or CD8+ T cells sorted from blood, obtained in a trial of the OX40 agonist ivuxolimab. V and J are TRBV5-1 and TRBJ2-2, with D hard to call. The receptor was isolated from an adult with an advanced solid tumor such as melanoma, head and neck, liver or kidney cancer. The CDR3 loop is CASSLAPAPNTGELFF. The CDR3 region has the DNA TGCGCCAGCAGCTTGGCTCCAGCCCCGAACACCGGGGAGCTGTTTTTT.